This passage covers 17 T cell receptor beta chains from one sample sequenced in a study of blood T cell repertoires in COVID-19. Clones were read by immunoSEQ multiplex PCR, and TCRdb kept only the in-frame ones, dropping some. The profile covers 100,000 to 120,000 clones, with about four fifths appearing a single time and 8% to 10% taken by the ten largest. Sequenced sample: peripheral blood. These receptors all come from a woman between 65 and 79 years old with acute or convalescent COVID-19.

The gene calls are TRBV9 and TRBJ1-4, with TRBD1 identical over 9 bases. This CDR3 region has 17 residues. Germline CDR1 SGDLS, CDR2 YYNGEE. V was clipped by 0 bases and J by 2 bases; unmatched bases: 5. The CDR3 reads CASSVAGTGFTNEKLFF. In nucleotides, the CDR3 is TGTGCCAGCAGCGTAGCGGGGACAGGGTTCACTAATGAAAAACTGTTTTTT.

The chain couples TRBV5-6 to TRBJ2-7; 8 nucleotides line up with TRBD2. The CDR3 has 14 residues. From germline, CDR1 is SGHDT and CDR2 YYEEEE. Losses at the gene ends were 2 bases for V and 3 bases for J; bases not matched to a gene: 4. CDR3 residues: CASSFAGTSYEQYF. Here the CDR3 DNA reads TGTGCCAGCAGCTTCGCCGGGACTAGCTACGAGCAGTACTTC. Variable domain in full (rest from reference TRBV5-6 and TRBJ2-7): DAGVTQSPTHLIKTRGQQVTLRCSPKSGHDTVSWYQQALGQGPQFIFQYYEEEERQRGNFPDRFSGHQFPNYSSELNVNALLLGDSALYLCASSFAGTSYEQYFGPGTRLTVT.

J is TRBJ1-2 and V is TRBV6-2 or TRBV6-3; D is ambiguous. The CDR3 covers 14 residues. In germline, CDR1 is MNHEY, CDR2 SVGEGT. Trimming cost V 2 bases and J 2 bases, with 9 bases left between them. CDR3 coding DNA: TGTGCCAGCAGTTACGGCCTCTCCAACTATGGCTACACCTTC. Protein sequence: CASSYGLSNYGYTF.

The chain carries TRBV9 and TRBJ2-1, with TRBD2 matching 10 bases. V was pared by 3 bases and J by 3 bases, with 12 bases of the junction left unmatched. Germline V lookup: CDR1 SGDLS, CDR2 YYNGEE. The CDR3 is 18 residues long. This CDR3 is CASSAGASGRGVYNEQFF. The CDR3 DNA reads as TGTGCCAGCAGCGCTGGGGCTAGCGGGAGAGGGGTCTACAATGAGCAGTTCTTC.

The chain recombines TRBV27 with TRBJ2-3; no firm D call. Germline V CDR1 and CDR2: MNHEY, SMNVEV (reference sequence). This CDR3 region has 15 residues. V was clipped by 5 bases and J by 3 bases, with 15 bases between them. CDR3 sequence: CASSGESPPTDTQYF. CDR3 nucleotides: TGTGCCAGCAGTGGAGAGTCTCCTCCGACAGATACGCAGTATTTT.

A single count supports this clone. V and J are TRBV5-4 and TRBJ2-5, with 8 bases identical to TRBD2. This CDR3 region has 15 residues. V lost 4 bases to trimming and J lost 3 bases; unmatched junction nucleotides: 8. Germline assignment: CDR1 SGHNT and CDR2 YYREEE (reference sequence). This CDR3 is CASSPSVRGEETQYF. The CDR3 nucleotides are TGTGCCAGCAGCCCCTCGGTGCGGGGGGAAGAGACCCAGTACTTC.

The V call is TRBV19, the J call TRBJ2-1, with D possibly being TRBD2 (6 bases). Looked up from germline, CDR1 is LNHDA and CDR2 is SQIVND (reference sequence). V gave up 5 bases and J gave up 7 bases, with 9 bases separating them. This CDR3 has 12 amino acids. The CDR3 protein is CASSLGGNEQFF. The CDR3, as DNA: TGTGCCAGTAGTCTTGGGGGGAATGAGCAGTTCTTC.

This clone appeared a single time. The rearrangement links TRBV15 to TRBJ1-1, with a possible D match to TRBD1 (6 bases). Germline CDR1 and CDR2: LNHNV and YYDKDF (reference sequence). The CDR3 spans 14 residues. The ends were cut back, 2 bases at V and 0 bases at J, with 7 bases in the middle. For the CDR3, the DNA is TGTGCCACCAGCAGACAGGGGATGAACACTGAAGCTTTCTTT. Translated, it gives CATSRQGMNTEAFF.

This clone turned up a few times. The chain recombines TRBV6-5 with TRBJ2-1; D possibly corresponds to TRBD1 (6 bases). The V and J ends lost 5 bases and 7 bases respectively, with 18 bases between them. The CDR3 has 15 residues. Germline V CDR1 and CDR2: MNHEY, SVGAGI. In DNA, the CDR3 is TGTGCCAGCAGTCTAGGACAGTCCCTTGAGAATGAGCAGTTCTTC. The encoded protein is CASSLGQSLENEQFF.

The chain carries TRBV3-1 (or the pseudogene TRBV3-2) and TRBJ1-4, with a weak D call TRBD1 (5 bases). The CDR3 has 14 residues. Between the trimmed V and J ends, which lost 3 bases and 6 bases, there was a span of 11 bases. Germline assignment: CDR1 LGHDT and CDR2 YNNKEL (reference sequence). CDR3 amino acids: CASSHSGSHEKLFF. CDR3 in DNA: TGTGCCAGCAGCCATTCAGGGTCCCATGAAAAACTGTTTTTT.

The chain couples TRBV6-2 or TRBV6-3 to TRBJ1-2, with D unresolved. Between the trimmed V and J ends, which lost 4 bases and 1 base, there was a span of 19 bases. The CDR3 covers 17 residues. The germline CDR1 and CDR2 sequences are MNHEY and SVGEGT. This chain's CDR3 is CASSFRERGLDNYGYTF. CDR3 bases: TGTGCCAGCAGTTTCAGAGAGCGAGGACTAGATAACTATGGCTACACCTTC.

With regard to this clone: Distinct nucleotide sequences in the sample also encode this CDR3. The DNA for the CDR3 is TGTGCCAGCAGCTTAGGTGGTCAGGGGTCAAATCAGCCCCAGCATTTT. It is translated as CASSLGGQGSNQPQHF. V gene TRBV7-8 combines with J gene TRBJ1-5, with a weak D call TRBD1 (6 bases). Germline V gives CDR1 SGHVS, CDR2 FQNEAQ. This CDR3 is 16 amino acids long. V lost 1 base, J lost 4 bases, and 14 bases lay in between.

This chain links TRBV4-3 with TRBJ2-2; 14 bases line up with TRBD2. Germline loops: CDR1 LGHNA, CDR2 YSLEER. V shed 4 bases, J shed 5 bases, and the junction held 12 bases outside the gene matches. The CDR3 covers 19 residues. CDR3 sequence reads: CASSPQAGTSGRSTGELFF. The CDR3 DNA reads as TGCGCCAGCAGCCCACAAGCGGGGACTAGCGGGAGAAGTACCGGGGAGCTGTTTTTT.

The chain employs TRBV5-4 and TRBJ2-1; D might be TRBD2 (6 bases). Per the germline V gene, CDR1 is SGHNT and CDR2 is YYREEE (reference sequence). V lost 1 base and J lost 5, with 10 bases in between. The CDR3 is made up of 14 amino acids. This CDR3 is CASSLKGGDNEQFF. The CDR3 DNA reads TGTGCCAGCAGCTTGAAGGGAGGAGACAATGAGCAGTTCTTC.

The V and J genes are TRBV28 and TRBJ1-2; D perhaps matches TRBD1 (6 bases). V lost 5 bases, J lost 3 bases, and 10 bases lay in between. The CDR3 sequence is 13 residues long. Germline loops: CDR1 MDHEN, CDR2 SYDVKM. CDR3 nucleotide sequence: TGTGCCAGCAGTATCCAGGGGTACTATGGCTACACCTTC. Translation gives CASSIQGYYGYTF.

The rearrangement joins TRBV19 to TRBJ1-2, with a weak D call TRBD1 (5 bases). The CDR3 consists of 15 residues. Germline values: CDR1 LNHDA, CDR2 SQIVND (reference sequence). Trimming took off 2 bases at V and 3 bases at J, with 13 bases between the two ends. The CDR3 DNA reads TGTGCCAGTAGTATACAGGGAGGTGCGGACTATGGCTACACCTTC. This sequence encodes CASSIQGGADYGYTF.

The chain uses TRBV7-2 and TRBJ2-7; 8 bases align to TRBD2. This CDR3 has 13 residues. Per the germline V gene, CDR1 is SGHTA and CDR2 is FQGNSA. V gave up 4 bases and J gave up 9 bases; unmatched junction bases: 8. CDR3: CASSSLGGALQYF. DNA for the CDR3: TGTGCCAGCAGCTCACTCGGGGGGGCGTTGCAGTACTTC. Variable domain in full (rest from reference TRBV7-2 and TRBJ2-7): GAGVSQSPSNKVTEKGKDVELRCDPISGHTALYWYRQSLGQGLEFLIYFQGNSAPDKSGLPSDRFSAERTGGSVSTLTIQRTQQEDSAVYLCASSSLGGALQYFGPGTRLTVT.